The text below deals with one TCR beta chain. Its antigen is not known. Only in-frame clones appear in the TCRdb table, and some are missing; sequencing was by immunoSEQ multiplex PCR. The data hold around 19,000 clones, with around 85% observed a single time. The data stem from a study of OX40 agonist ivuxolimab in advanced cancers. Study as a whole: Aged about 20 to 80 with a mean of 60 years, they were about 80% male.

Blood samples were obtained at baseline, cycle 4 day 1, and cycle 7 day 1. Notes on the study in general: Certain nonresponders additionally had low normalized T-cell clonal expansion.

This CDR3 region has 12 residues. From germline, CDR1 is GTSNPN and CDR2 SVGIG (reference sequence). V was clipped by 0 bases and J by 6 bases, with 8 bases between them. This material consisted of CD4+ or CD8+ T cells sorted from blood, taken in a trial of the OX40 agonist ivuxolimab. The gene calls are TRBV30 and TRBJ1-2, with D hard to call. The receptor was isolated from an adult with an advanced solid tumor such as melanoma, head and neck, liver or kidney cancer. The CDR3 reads CAWSVGGNGYTF. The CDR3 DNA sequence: TGTGCCTGGAGTGTGGGAGGCAATGGCTACACCTTC.